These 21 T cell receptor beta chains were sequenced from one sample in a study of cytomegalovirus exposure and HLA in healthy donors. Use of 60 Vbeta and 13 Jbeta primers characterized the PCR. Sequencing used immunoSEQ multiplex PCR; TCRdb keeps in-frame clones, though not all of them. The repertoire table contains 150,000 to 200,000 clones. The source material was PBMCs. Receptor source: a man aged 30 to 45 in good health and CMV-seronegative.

The CDR3 is CASGREGGNQPQHF. CDR3 coding DNA: TGTGCCAGCGGTCGAGAAGGAGGCAATCAGCCCCAGCATTTT. The gene calls are TRBV6-1 and TRBJ1-5, with unresolved D. Germline V CDR1 and CDR2: MNHNS, SASEGT. V shed 8 bases and J shed 2 bases, with 13 bases lying between them. CDR3 length: 14 residues.

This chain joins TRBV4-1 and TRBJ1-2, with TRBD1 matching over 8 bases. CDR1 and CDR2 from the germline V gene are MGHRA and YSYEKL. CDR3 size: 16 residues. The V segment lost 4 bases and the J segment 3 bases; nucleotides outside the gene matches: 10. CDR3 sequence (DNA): TGCGCCAGCAGCCGAGGACAGGGAAAGAGGGACTATGGCTACACCTTC. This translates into CASSRGQGKRDYGYTF.

DNA for the CDR3: TGTGCCACCAGCAGAGTATACGGGAGCTCCTACGAGCAGTACTTC. The encoded protein is CATSRVYGSSYEQYF. The chain combines TRBV15 with TRBJ2-7, with D possibly matching TRBD2 (6 bases). The V end was cut by 1 base, the J end by 0 bases, with 10 bases between. This CDR3 comprises 15 residues. CDR1 is LNHNV, CDR2 YYDKDF, per germline (reference sequence).

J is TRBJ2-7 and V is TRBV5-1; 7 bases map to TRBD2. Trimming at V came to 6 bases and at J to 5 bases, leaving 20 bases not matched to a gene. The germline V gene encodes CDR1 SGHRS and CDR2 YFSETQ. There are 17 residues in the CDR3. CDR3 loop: CASIPYPGGTSFHEQYF. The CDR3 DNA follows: TGCGCCAGCATCCCATACCCCGGGGGGACTTCTTTCCACGAGCAGTACTTC. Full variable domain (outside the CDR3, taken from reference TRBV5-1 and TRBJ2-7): KAGVTQTPRYLIKTRGQQVTLSCSPISGHRSVSWYQQTPGQGLQFLFEYFSETQRNKGNFPGRFSGRQFSNSRSEMNVSTLELGDSALYLCASIPYPGGTSFHEQYFGPGTRLTVT.

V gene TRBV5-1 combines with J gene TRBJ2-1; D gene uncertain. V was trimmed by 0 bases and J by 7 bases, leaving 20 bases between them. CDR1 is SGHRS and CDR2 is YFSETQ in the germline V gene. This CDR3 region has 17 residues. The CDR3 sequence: CASSLGQLPRSTNEQFF. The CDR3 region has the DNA TGCGCCAGCAGCTTGGGGCAACTACCCCGGTCGACGAATGAGCAGTTCTTC. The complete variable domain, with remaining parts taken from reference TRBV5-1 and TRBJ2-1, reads KAGVTQTPRYLIKTRGQQVTLSCSPISGHRSVSWYQQTPGQGLQFLFEYFSETQRNKGNFPGRFSGRQFSNSRSEMNVSTLELGDSALYLCASSLGQLPRSTNEQFFGPGTRLTVL.

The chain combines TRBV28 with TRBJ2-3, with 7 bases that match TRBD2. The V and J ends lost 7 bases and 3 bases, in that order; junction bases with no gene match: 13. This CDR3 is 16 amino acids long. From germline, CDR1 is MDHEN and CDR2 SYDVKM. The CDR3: CASIGAGGSLTDTQYF. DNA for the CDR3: TGTGCCAGCATTGGTGCCGGCGGGAGTTTGACAGATACGCAGTATTTT.

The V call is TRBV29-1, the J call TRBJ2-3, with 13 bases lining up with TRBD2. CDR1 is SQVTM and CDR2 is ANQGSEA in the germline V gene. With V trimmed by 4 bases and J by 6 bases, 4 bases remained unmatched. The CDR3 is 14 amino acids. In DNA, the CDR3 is TGCAGCGTTGGGACTAGCGGGAGCGGGGATACGCAGTATTTT. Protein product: CSVGTSGSGDTQYF.

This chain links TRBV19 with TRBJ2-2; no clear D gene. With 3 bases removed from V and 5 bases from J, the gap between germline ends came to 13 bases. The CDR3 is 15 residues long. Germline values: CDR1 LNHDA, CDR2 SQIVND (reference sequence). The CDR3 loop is CASSMATAVTGELFF. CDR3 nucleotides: TGTGCCAGTAGTATGGCCACAGCCGTAACCGGGGAGCTGTTTTTT.

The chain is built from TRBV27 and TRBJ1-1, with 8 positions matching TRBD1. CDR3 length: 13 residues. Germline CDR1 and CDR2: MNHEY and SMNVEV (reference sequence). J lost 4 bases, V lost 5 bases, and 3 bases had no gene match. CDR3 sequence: CASSPQGATEAFF. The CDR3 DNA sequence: TGTGCCAGCAGTCCCCAGGGGGCCACTGAAGCTTTCTTT.

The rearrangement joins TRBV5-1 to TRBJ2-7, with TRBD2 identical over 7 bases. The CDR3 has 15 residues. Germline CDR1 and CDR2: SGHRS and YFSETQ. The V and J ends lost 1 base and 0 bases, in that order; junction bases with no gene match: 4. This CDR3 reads CASSLTSVYSYEQYF. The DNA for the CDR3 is TGCGCCAGCAGCTTGACTAGCGTGTACTCCTACGAGCAGTACTTC.

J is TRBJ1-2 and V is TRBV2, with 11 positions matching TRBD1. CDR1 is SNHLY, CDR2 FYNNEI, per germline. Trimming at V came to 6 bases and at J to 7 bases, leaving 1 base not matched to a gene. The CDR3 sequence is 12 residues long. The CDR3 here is CASRGTGGGYTF. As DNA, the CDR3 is TGTGCCAGCAGAGGGACAGGGGGTGGCTACACCTTC. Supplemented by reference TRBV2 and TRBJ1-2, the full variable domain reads EPEVTQTPSHQVTQMGQEVILRCVPISNHLYFYWYRQILGQKVEFLVSFYNNEISEKSEIFDDQFSVERPDGSNFTLKIRSTKLEDSAMYFCASRGTGGGYTFGSGTRLTVV.

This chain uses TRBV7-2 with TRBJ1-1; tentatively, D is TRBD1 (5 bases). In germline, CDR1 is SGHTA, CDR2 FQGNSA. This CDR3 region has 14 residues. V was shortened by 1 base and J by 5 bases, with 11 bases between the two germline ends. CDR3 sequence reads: CASSLVFRGTEAFF. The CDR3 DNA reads TGTGCCAGCAGCTTAGTTTTCCGGGGGACTGAAGCTTTCTTT.

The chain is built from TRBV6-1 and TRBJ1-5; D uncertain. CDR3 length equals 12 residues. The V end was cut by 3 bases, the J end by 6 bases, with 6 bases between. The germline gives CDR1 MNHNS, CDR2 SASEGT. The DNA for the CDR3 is TGTGCCAGCAGTGATTTGGCTCAGCCCCAGCATTTT. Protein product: CASSDLAQPQHF.

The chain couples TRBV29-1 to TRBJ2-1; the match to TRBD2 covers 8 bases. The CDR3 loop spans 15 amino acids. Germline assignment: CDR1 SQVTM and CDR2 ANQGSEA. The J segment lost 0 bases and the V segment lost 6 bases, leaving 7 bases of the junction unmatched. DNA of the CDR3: TGCAGCGTCCCCGGCGGGGGGAGCTCCTACAATGAGCAGTTCTTC. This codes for CSVPGGGSSYNEQFF.

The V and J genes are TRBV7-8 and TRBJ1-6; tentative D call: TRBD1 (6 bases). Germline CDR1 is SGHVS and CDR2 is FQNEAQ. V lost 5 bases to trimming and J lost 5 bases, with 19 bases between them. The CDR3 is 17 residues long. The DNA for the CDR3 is TGTGCCAGCAGCCCGAGCGGCCCGGGACAAAATAATTCACCCCTCCACTTT. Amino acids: CASSPSGPGQNNSPLHF.

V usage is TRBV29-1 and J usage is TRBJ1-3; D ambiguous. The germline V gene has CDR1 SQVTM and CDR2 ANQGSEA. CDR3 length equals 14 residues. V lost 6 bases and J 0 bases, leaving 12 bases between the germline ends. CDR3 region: CSVEGANSGNTIYF. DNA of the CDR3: TGCAGCGTCGAGGGTGCGAACTCTGGAAACACCATATATTTT.

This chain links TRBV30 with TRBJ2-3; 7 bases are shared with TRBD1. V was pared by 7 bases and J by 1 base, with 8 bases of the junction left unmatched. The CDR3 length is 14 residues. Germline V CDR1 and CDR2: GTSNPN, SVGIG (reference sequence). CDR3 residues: CALNRGSGTDTQYF. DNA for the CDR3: TGTGCCTTAAACAGGGGATCGGGCACAGATACGCAGTATTTT.

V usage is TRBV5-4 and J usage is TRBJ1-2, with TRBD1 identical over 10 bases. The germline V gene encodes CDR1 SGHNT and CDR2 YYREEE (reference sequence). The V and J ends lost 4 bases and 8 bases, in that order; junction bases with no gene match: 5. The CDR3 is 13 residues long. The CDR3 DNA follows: TGTGCCAGCAGCCTAGGACAGGGGGAAGGCTACACCTTC. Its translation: CASSLGQGEGYTF.

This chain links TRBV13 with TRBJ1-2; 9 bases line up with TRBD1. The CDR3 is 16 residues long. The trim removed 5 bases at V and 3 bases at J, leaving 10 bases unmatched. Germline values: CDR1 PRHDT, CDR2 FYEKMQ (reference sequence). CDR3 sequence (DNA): TGTGCCAGCAGCCCGACCCGGGGACAGGGACACTATGGCTACACCTTC. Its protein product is CASSPTRGQGHYGYTF.

CDR3 protein: CASSPDPGQGANGELFF. In DNA, the CDR3 is TGTGCCAGCAGCCCCGACCCCGGACAGGGGGCTAACGGGGAGCTGTTTTTT. The chain has TRBV7-3 and TRBJ2-2; 11 bases line up with TRBD1. Germline-derived CDR1 and CDR2 are SGHTA and FQGTGA. Unmatched junction bases numbered 12, after V lost 5 bases and J lost 7 bases. The CDR3 spans 17 residues. Full variable domain (remainder filled in from reference TRBV7-3 and TRBJ2-2): GAGVSQTPSNKVTEKGKYVELRCDPISGHTALYWYRQSLGQGPEFLIYFQGTGAADDSGLPNDRFFAVRPEGSVSTLKIQRTERGDSAVYLCASSPDPGQGANGELFFGEGSRLTVL.

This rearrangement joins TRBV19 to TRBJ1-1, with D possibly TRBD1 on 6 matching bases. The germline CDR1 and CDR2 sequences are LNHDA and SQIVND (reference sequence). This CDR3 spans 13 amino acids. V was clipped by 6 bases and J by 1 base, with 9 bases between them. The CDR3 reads CASRGHQNTEAFF. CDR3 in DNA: TGTGCCAGTAGGGGACACCAGAACACTGAAGCTTTCTTT.